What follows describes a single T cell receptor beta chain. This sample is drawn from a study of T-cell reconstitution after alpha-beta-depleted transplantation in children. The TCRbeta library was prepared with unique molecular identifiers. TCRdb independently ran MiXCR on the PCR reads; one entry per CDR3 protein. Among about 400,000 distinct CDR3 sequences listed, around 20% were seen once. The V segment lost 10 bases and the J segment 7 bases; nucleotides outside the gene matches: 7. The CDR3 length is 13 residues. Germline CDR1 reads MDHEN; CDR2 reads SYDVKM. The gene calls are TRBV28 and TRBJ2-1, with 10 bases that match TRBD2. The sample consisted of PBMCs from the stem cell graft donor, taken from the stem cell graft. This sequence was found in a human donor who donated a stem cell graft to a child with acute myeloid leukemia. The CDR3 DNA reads TGTGCCACTTCAGCGGGAGGGCAGAATGAGCAGTTCTTC. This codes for CATSAGGQNEQFF.